This T cell receptor (beta chain) is from a study of cytomegalovirus exposure and HLA in healthy donors. Study-wide points: Cytomegalovirus association was assigned to about 150 TCR beta chains. 16,951 TCR beta sequences were associated with HLA alleles at 0.05 false discovery rate in a later analysis. Common viral pathogens were later found to be apparently linked to several of the most significant clusters.

As for this clone: Its antigen is still unknown.

The PCR employed 60 Vbeta primers together with 13 Jbeta primers. Sequencing was performed with immunoSEQ multiplex PCR; in TCRdb, only in-frame clones are kept and a portion is missing. The sample records hundreds of thousands of clones, about 75% being singletons. Each of the donors was a healthy bone marrow donor. Germline V gene sequence: CDR1 LNHDA, CDR2 SQIVND (reference sequence). The CDR3 totals 13 residues. V dropped 10 bases and J dropped 5; count of bases not matched to a gene: 5. Material: PBMCs. This TCR was sampled from a woman aged 30 to 39 in good health and CMV-seronegative. The rearrangement joins TRBV19 to TRBJ2-2; 9 bases agree with TRBD2. CDR3 protein: CATPSGDTGELFF. The DNA for the CDR3 is TGTGCCACCCCTAGCGGGGATACCGGGGAGCTGTTTTTT.